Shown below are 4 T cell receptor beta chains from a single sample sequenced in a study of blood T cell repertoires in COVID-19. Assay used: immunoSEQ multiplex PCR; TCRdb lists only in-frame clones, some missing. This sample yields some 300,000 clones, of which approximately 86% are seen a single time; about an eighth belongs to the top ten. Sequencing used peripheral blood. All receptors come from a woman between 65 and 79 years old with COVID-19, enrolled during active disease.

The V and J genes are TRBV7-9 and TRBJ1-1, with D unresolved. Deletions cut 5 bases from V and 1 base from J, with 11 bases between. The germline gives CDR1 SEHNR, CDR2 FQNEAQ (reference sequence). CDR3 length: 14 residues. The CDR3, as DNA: TGTGCCAGCAGCGCCCCCCCAGAGAACACTGAAGCTTTCTTT. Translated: CASSAPPENTEAFF.

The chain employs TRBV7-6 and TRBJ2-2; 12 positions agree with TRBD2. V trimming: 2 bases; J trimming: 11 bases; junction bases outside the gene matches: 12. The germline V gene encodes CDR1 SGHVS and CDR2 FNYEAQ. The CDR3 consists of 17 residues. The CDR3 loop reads CASSLSRLAGDLGELFF. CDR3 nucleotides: TGTGCCAGCAGCTTAAGTCGACTAGCGGGGGATCTCGGAGAGCTGTTTTTT.

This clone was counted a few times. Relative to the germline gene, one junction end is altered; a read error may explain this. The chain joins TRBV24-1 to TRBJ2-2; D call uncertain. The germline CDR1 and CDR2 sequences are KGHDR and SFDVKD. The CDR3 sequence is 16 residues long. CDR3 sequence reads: CATSDPRSGNTGELFF. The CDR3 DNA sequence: TGTGCCACTAGTGATCCCCGGTCTGGGAACACCGGGGAGCTGTTTTTT.

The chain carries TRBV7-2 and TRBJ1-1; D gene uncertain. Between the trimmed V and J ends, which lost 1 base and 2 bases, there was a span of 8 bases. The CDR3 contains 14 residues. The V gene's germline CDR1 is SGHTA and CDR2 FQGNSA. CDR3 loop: CASSLDELNTEAFF. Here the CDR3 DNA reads TGTGCCAGCAGCTTAGATGAGTTAAACACTGAAGCTTTCTTT.